These 26 T cell receptor beta chains originate from one sample sequenced in a study of T cells in Graves' hyperthyroidism and ophthalmopathy. Amplification targeted TCR beta CDR3 regions from RNA transcripts. The HTBI set primed first-round TCR CDR3 RT-PCR. TCRdb reprocessed the multiplex PCR reads with MiXCR, giving one entry per CDR3 protein. The table has about 350,000 distinct CDR3 sequences, around 18% seen once. The source material was blood. The receptor source for this set is a woman in her thirties or forties with Graves' ophthalmopathy.

This clonotype was seen many times. The genes are TRBV11-2 and TRBJ1-1; the D is unclear. CDR1 is SGHAT, CDR2 FQNNGV, per germline. The CDR3 extends over 13 amino acids. The V end was cut by 5 bases, the J end by 8 bases, with 15 bases between. This CDR3 reads CASSRTEGREAFF. CDR3 sequence (DNA): TGTGCCAGCAGCCGTACAGAAGGACGGGAAGCTTTCTTT.

This clonotype was detected many times. This chain links TRBV5-1 with TRBJ2-2; 8 positions agree with TRBD2. This CDR3 is 16 amino acids long. J gave up 1 base and V 0 bases, and 2 bases lay outside the gene matches. The germline V gene has CDR1 SGHRS and CDR2 YFSETQ. CDR3 loop: CASSLGLAGNTGELFF. CDR3 sequence (DNA): TGCGCCAGCAGCTTGGGTCTAGCGGGGAACACCGGGGAGCTGTTTTTT.

This clonotype was counted ten times or more. The genes are TRBV19 and TRBJ1-1; possibly TRBD1 for D (6 bases). Germline V gene lookup returns CDR1 LNHDA and CDR2 SQIVND (reference sequence). The V end was cut by 4 bases, the J end by 7 bases, with 16 bases between. The CDR3 contains 14 residues. In DNA form, the CDR3 reads TGTGCCAGTAGTACCTTTACAGGGAGCGGTGAAGCTTTCTTT. It encodes CASSTFTGSGEAFF.

Notes on this clonotype: Just one base apart from a much larger clone, this may be a read error. The chain recombines TRBV30 with TRBJ1-2; D gene ambiguous. The CDR3 has 12 residues. V lost 7 bases to trimming and J lost 8 bases, with 17 bases between them. The V gene's germline CDR1 is GTSNPN and CDR2 SVGIG (reference sequence). The CDR3 loop reads CASTRVRIGYTF. In nucleotides, the CDR3 is TGTGCCTCAACACGGGTACGTATAGGCTACACCTTC.

This clonotype was observed many times. The chain uses TRBV20-1 and TRBJ1-1; TRBD1 might be the D (5 bases). In germline, CDR1 is DFQATT, CDR2 SNEGSKA (reference sequence). The CDR3 contains 13 residues. V lost 3 bases, J lost 4 bases, and 12 bases lay in between. Here the CDR3 DNA reads TGCAGTGCTAGGGGGCGGGAGAGCACTGAAGCTTTCTTT. Translated, it gives CSARGRESTEAFF.

In its sample, this clonotype was seen many times. The J gene is TRBJ2-7, the V gene TRBV24-1; 9 positions agree with TRBD2. V trimming: 3 bases; J trimming: 5 bases; junction bases outside the gene matches: 10. In germline, CDR1 is KGHDR, CDR2 SFDVKD. CDR3 length: 16 amino acids. CDR3 amino acids: CATSDPSGRTSDEQYF. In DNA, the CDR3 is TGTGCCACCAGTGATCCCAGCGGGAGGACATCGGACGAGCAGTACTTC.

This clonotype was recorded many times. This chain uses TRBV2 with TRBJ2-7; the D call may be TRBD1 or TRBD2 (5 bases each). In germline, CDR1 is SNHLY, CDR2 FYNNEI. V shed 7 bases and J shed 5 bases, with 21 bases lying between them. This CDR3 contains 15 residues. CDR3 loop: CASTATGTPGHEQYF. Written as DNA, the CDR3 is TGTGCCAGCACCGCAACCGGGACCCCAGGCCACGAGCAGTACTTC.

This clonotype was detected many times. The chain employs TRBV6-1 and TRBJ2-7; possible D gene TRBD2, 6 bases. This CDR3 has 13 amino acids. Germline values: CDR1 MNHNS, CDR2 SASEGT. Trimming stripped 0 bases from V and 6 bases from J, with 9 bases between. The CDR3 protein is CASSEAPGVEQYF. CDR3 bases: TGTGCCAGCAGTGAAGCCCCGGGAGTCGAGCAGTACTTC.

This clonotype was counted at least ten times. The chain combines TRBV9 with TRBJ2-7; D not certain. The germline V gene encodes CDR1 SGDLS and CDR2 YYNGEE. Trimming removed 3 bases at V and 3 bases at J, with 7 bases between. The CDR3 has 12 amino acids. The DNA of the CDR3 is TGTGCCAGCAGCGGAACAAACTACGAGCAGTACTTC. The encoded protein is CASSGTNYEQYF.

This clonotype was counted ten times or more. This sequence joins TRBV11-2 and TRBJ2-7; TRBD1 or TRBD2 may be the D gene (5 bases each). Trimming left V 1 base short and J 7 bases short, with 17 bases between. CDR1 is SGHAT and CDR2 is FQNNGV in the germline V gene. The CDR3 has 15 amino acids. CDR3 region: CASSLGSGSAFEQYF. The CDR3 region has the DNA TGTGCCAGCAGCTTAGGTTCAGGGAGTGCGTTTGAGCAGTACTTC.

This clonotype was detected many times. The chain couples TRBV9 to TRBJ2-7; 8 bases fit TRBD1. V lost 3 bases and J lost 3; bases outside the gene matches: 8. The V gene's germline CDR1 is SGDLS and CDR2 YYNGEE. The CDR3 extends over 15 amino acids. CDR3 in amino acids: CASSAQLGTGYEQYF. The DNA of the CDR3 is TGTGCCAGCAGCGCCCAACTCGGGACAGGCTACGAGCAGTACTTC.

The table lists this clonotype with many counts. The chain combines TRBV29-1 with TRBJ2-7; perhaps D is TRBD1 or TRBD2 (5 bases each). Germline CDR1 reads SQVTM; CDR2 reads ANQGSEA. The CDR3 totals 12 residues. V lost 3 bases, J lost 6 bases, and 12 bases lay in between. The DNA of the CDR3 is TGCAGCGTTGAGGGACCGGCGGGCGAGCAGTACTTC. Amino acid sequence: CSVEGPAGEQYF.

This clonotype was recorded many times. The DNA for the CDR3 is TGTGCCAGCAGTTCTTCCTGGACCACCTACGAGCAGTACTTC. Protein sequence: CASSSSWTTYEQYF. The rearrangement uses TRBV6-5 and TRBJ2-7; D call uncertain. From germline, CDR1 is MNHEY and CDR2 SVGAGI. There are 14 residues in the CDR3. Deletions cut 4 bases from V and 2 bases from J, with 12 bases between.

Many counts were recorded for this clonotype. The V gene is TRBV12-5, the J gene TRBJ2-2; D gene uncertain. Trimming took off 1 base at V and 5 bases at J, with 5 bases between the two ends. This CDR3 comprises 13 residues. Germline V lookup: CDR1 LGHNT, CDR2 FRNRAP. In DNA, the CDR3 is TGTGCTAGTGGTTTGGGGTCAACCGGGGAGCTGTTTTTT. It translates to CASGLGSTGELFF.

Comment on this clonotype: A clone one base away is much larger, so this may be a read error. The chain couples TRBV29-1 to TRBJ2-2; D unclear. CDR3 length: 12 residues. V lost 1 base and J lost 6, with 6 bases in between. CDR1 is SQVTM, CDR2 ANQGSEA, per germline. CDR3 nucleotide sequence: TGCAGCGTTGAAGTCCTAGCCGGGGAGCTGTTTTTT. Protein sequence: CSVEVLAGELFF.

This clonotype was counted many times. The chain couples TRBV20-1 to TRBJ2-5, with 9 bases that match TRBD2. The CDR3 extends over 14 amino acids. With 3 bases clipped from V and 2 bases from J, the junction kept 4 bases outside the gene matches. Germline values: CDR1 DFQATT, CDR2 SNEGSKA (reference sequence). In nucleotides, the CDR3 is TGCAGTGCTAGTCGGCTAGCGGGACAAGAGACCCAGTACTTC. Translation gives CSASRLAGQETQYF.

This clonotype is a singleton in its sample. The chain joins TRBV12-5 to TRBJ1-1; TRBD1 aligns across 8 bases. J gave up 11 bases and V 2 bases, and 7 bases lay outside the gene matches. This CDR3 has 13 amino acids. Germline assignment: CDR1 LGHNT and CDR2 FRNRAP. CDR3 DNA sequence: TGTGCTAGTGGTTTGTTGACAGGGGAGATTGCTTTCTTT. Protein: CASGLLTGEIAFF.

This clonotype was observed a handful of times. CDR3 nucleotide sequence: TGTGCCAGCAGCGGATACGGGAGCTCTGGGGCCAACGTCCTGACTTTC. This translates into CASSGYGSSGANVLTF. This chain uses TRBV11-2 with TRBJ2-6; tentative D call: TRBD2 (6 bases). Germline values: CDR1 SGHAT, CDR2 FQNNGV. The CDR3 is 16 residues long. Trimming shortened V by 5 bases and J by 0 bases, and 11 bases separated the two germline ends.

The table lists this clonotype with many counts. A much larger clone lies a single base off, so this may be a read error. This chain uses TRBV7-8 with TRBJ1-1, with D uncertain. Between the trimmed V and J ends, which lost 7 bases and 0 bases, there was a span of 12 bases. Germline CDR1 reads SGHVS; CDR2 reads FQNEAQ. The CDR3 totals 14 residues. This CDR3 reads CASNFRPVNTEAFF. The DNA of the CDR3 is TGTGCCAGCAACTTCAGACCCGTGAACACTGAAGCTTTCTTT. The full variable domain, rest sourced from reference TRBV7-8 and TRBJ1-1, is GAGVSQSPRYKVAKRGQDVALRCDPISGHVSLFWYQQALGQGPEFLTYFQNEAQLDKSGLPSDRFFAERPEGSVSTLKIQRTQQEDSAVYLCASNFRPVNTEAFFGQGTRLTVV.

This clonotype was observed many times. The chain carries TRBV28 and TRBJ1-5; no definite D call. The CDR3 length is 12 residues. The ends were cut back, 6 bases at V and 4 bases at J, with 7 bases in the middle. The germline V gene has CDR1 MDHEN and CDR2 SYDVKM. The CDR3 DNA reads as TGTGCCAGCAGCCCAGAGAATCAGCCCCAGCATTTT. Translating it yields CASSPENQPQHF.

This clonotype was counted ten times or more. This sequence joins TRBV12-3 or TRBV12-4 and TRBJ2-3, with 11 bases identical to TRBD2. The CDR3 spans 15 residues. V lost 6 bases, J lost 8 bases, and 10 bases stayed unmatched. CDR3 sequence reads: CASRRTSGSRGTQYF. The CDR3 region has the DNA TGTGCCAGCAGACGGACTAGCGGGTCCAGGGGTACGCAGTATTTT.

V gene TRBV10-1 combines with J gene TRBJ2-7, with 9 bases lining up with TRBD1. The length of the CDR3 is 15 residues. Looked up from germline, CDR1 is WNHNN and CDR2 is SYGVQD (reference sequence). Trimming took 5 bases from V and 3 from J; bases not matched to a gene: 8. CDR3 sequence reads: CASSQPGQGNYEQYF. The CDR3 DNA reads TGCGCCAGCAGTCAACCTGGACAGGGGAACTACGAGCAGTACTTC.

This clonotype was recorded at least ten times. The chain is built from TRBV15 and TRBJ2-5; D is perhaps TRBD2 (5 bases). Per germline, CDR1 LNHNV and CDR2 YYDKDF (reference sequence). Trimming shortened V by 0 bases and J by 2 bases, and 16 bases separated the two germline ends. The CDR3 is made up of 17 amino acids. The CDR3 protein is CATSRDPPGSIQETQYF. Here the CDR3 DNA reads TGTGCCACCAGCAGAGATCCCCCGGGAAGTATACAAGAGACCCAGTACTTC.

This clonotype occurred many times. V and J are TRBV27 and TRBJ1-1; 10 bases fit TRBD1. The CDR3 loop spans 13 amino acids. V was pared by 4 bases and J by 5 bases, with 1 base of the junction left unmatched. Germline V gene data show CDR1 as MNHEY and CDR2 as SMNVEV (reference sequence). As DNA, the CDR3 is TGTGCCAGCAGTTGGGGACAGGGGACTGAAGCTTTCTTT. It specifies CASSWGQGTEAFF.

This clonotype was picked up many times. The rearrangement uses TRBV11-3 and TRBJ2-5, with 7 bases aligning to TRBD1. CDR1 and CDR2 (germline): SGHNT, YENEEA. V shed 5 bases, J shed 2 bases, and the junction held 8 bases outside the gene matches. This CDR3 is built from 15 residues. CDR3 sequence (DNA): TGTGCCAGCAGCGTCGGGACAGAGAGACAAGAGACCCAGTACTTC. Translating it yields CASSVGTERQETQYF.

V is TRBV6-1 and J is TRBJ2-7; the D gene could be TRBD1 or TRBD2 (5 bases each). With 10 bases removed from V and 0 bases from J, the gap between germline ends came to 16 bases. Germline lookup yields CDR1 MNHNS and CDR2 SASEGT. The CDR3 has 14 amino acids. The CDR3 DNA sequence: TGTGCCACCAGACGGGGCAGGGACTCCTACGAGCAGTACTTC. Translation gives CATRRGRDSYEQYF.